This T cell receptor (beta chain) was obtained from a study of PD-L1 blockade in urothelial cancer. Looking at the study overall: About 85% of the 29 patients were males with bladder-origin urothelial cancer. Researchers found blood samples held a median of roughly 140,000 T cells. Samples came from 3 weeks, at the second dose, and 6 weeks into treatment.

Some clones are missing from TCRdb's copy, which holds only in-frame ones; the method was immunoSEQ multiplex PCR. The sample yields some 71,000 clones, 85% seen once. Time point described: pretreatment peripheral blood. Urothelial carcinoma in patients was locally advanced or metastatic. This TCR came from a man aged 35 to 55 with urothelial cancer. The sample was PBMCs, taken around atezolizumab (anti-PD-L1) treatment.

This CDR3 reads CASSDTGGWQYF. The CDR3, as DNA: TGTGCCAGCAGCGACACAGGGGGATGGCAGTACTTC. The V call is TRBV7-9, the J call TRBJ2-7; the match to TRBD1 covers 8 bases. The junction had 6 bases not matched to a gene; V was cut back by 5 bases and J by 9 bases. CDR1 is SEHNR, CDR2 FQNEAQ, per germline (reference sequence). The CDR3 spans 12 residues.